This T cell receptor (beta chain) was captured in a study of blood T cell repertoires in COVID-19. Across the whole study: Sample material is recorded as cDNA or gDNA derived from T cells, B-cell-depleted T cells, or PBMCs.

Germline V lookup: CDR1 ENHRY, CDR2 SYGVKD. V lost 3 bases to trimming and J lost 3 bases, with 13 bases between them. CDR3 length: 15 residues. As handled by the study authors: Estimation of nucleated cell counts relied on the amplification of reference gene primers. The table came from immunoSEQ multiplex PCR; TCRdb's copy has only in-frame clones and leaves some out. V and J calls and clone size are as listed in that table; D and trimming were resolved from the DNA. Among under 150,000 clones listed, around four fifths were seen once. The specimen was peripheral blood. The V call is TRBV10-3, the J call TRBJ2-3; D is possibly TRBD2 (6 bases). The receptor comes from a man aged 65 to 85 with active or convalescent COVID-19. In nucleotides, the CDR3 is TGTGCCATCAGTGATGCGGGGTTTGGAACAGATACGCAGTATTTT. As protein: CAISDAGFGTDTQYF.